This T cell receptor (beta chain) was identified in a study of cytomegalovirus exposure and HLA in healthy donors. Study-level background: A prior analysis found about 110 million unique TCR beta sequences from 150 million to 200 million T cells.

Germline CDR1 and CDR2: SGHTA and FQGTGA. The CDR3 has 14 amino acids. Deletions cut 2 bases from V and 2 bases from J, with 8 bases between. General study results and limits: Most TCR sequences showed up rarely, but some public TCRs showed up in many donors. Earlier results showed most TCR beta V segments being productive about 87% or about 30% of the time.

A remark on this clone: No antigen is known for it.

The PCR employed 60 Vbeta primers together with 13 Jbeta primers. Original data processing: A later analysis counted 70 million to 85 million unique TCR beta chains, around 11 million shared. Repertoires were generated with immunoSEQ multiplex PCR, while TCRdb's copy carries only in-frame clones and drops some. That table gives V, J and clone size, and the DNA gave D and trimming. The data show roughly 80,000 clones, over 70% seen once. The sequence was collected from a middle-aged woman in good health and CMV-seronegative. Sequenced sample: PBMCs. This chain joins TRBV7-3 and TRBJ2-3; D is perhaps TRBD2 (6 bases). The CDR3 DNA follows: TGTGCCAGCAGCTTAGGACTAAACACAGATACGCAGTATTTT. This gives the protein CASSLGLNTDTQYF.